These T cell receptor beta chains were read from a single sample in a study of cytomegalovirus exposure and HLA in healthy donors. TCRdb's copy holds only in-frame clones and misses some; the assay was immunoSEQ multiplex PCR. This sample carries 100,000 or so clones, about 13% of them seen once, and the ten largest clones take 16%. Sequenced: PBMCs. These receptors originate from a man aged 40-55 years in good health and CMV-seropositive. CDR3s include the opening cysteine and the closing phenylalanine or tryptophan. A D gene is named only where the DNA matches it firmly. Clone size, where shown, is once, few, many, or a class for clones that have expanded.

>few|TRBV7-9|TRBJ2-2|-
CASSPYADPKTGELFF
TGTGCCAGCAGCCCCTATGCGGATCCCAAAACCGGGGAGCTGTTTTTT
>few|TRBV5-8|TRBJ2-1|TRBD2
CASSKGRLAGGPNNEQFF
TGTGCCAGCAGCAAGGGGCGGCTAGCGGGAGGGCCAAACAATGAGCAGTTCTTC
>-|TRBV10-3|TRBJ1-1|-
CAISAGSSGEEAFF
TGTGCCATCAGTGCAGGTTCCTCGGGGGAGGAAGCTTTCTTT
>-|TRBV9|TRBJ2-7|-
CASSVAPRATYEQYF
TGTGCCAGCAGCGTAGCTCCCAGGGCAACCTACGAGCAGTACTTC
>-|TRBV18|TRBJ1-2|TRBD1
CASSPTGTENYGYTF
TGTGCCAGCTCACCGACCGGGACAGAGAACTATGGCTACACCTTC
>-|TRBV5-1|TRBJ2-7|-
CASFPRGGAGYYEQYF
TGCGCCAGCTTCCCTAGGGGGGGAGCCGGATACTACGAGCAGTACTTC
>-|TRBV15|TRBJ2-3|-
CATSTELAGLTDTQYF
TGTGCCACCAGCACAGAGCTAGCTGGTCTCACAGATACGCAGTATTTT
>few|TRBV6-1|TRBJ1-1|-
CASGRERNTEAFF
TGTGCCAGCGGTAGGGAGAGAAACACTGAAGCTTTCTTT
>-|TRBV11-3|TRBJ2-1|TRBD2
CASSLGGSSNEQFF
TGTGCCAGCAGCTTGGGCGGGAGCTCCAATGAGCAGTTCTTC
>few|TRBV5-4|TRBJ2-1|TRBD2
CASSSRLAGGDEQFF
TGTGCCAGCAGCTCCAGACTAGCGGGAGGGGATGAGCAGTTCTTC
>-|TRBV10-2|TRBJ1-6|-
CASTDNRDRNSPLHF
TGCGCCAGCACTGACAACAGGGATCGGAATTCACCCCTCCACTTT
>few|TRBV7-6|TRBJ2-7|-
CASSLGRQGEQYF
TGTGCCAGCAGCTTAGGTCGGCAGGGGGAGCAGTACTTC
>-|TRBV5-4|TRBJ1-3|-
CASSPGGSGSGNTIYF
TGTGCCAGCAGCCCCGGGGGGTCCGGCTCTGGAAACACCATATATTTT
>-|TRBV16|TRBJ1-2|-
CASSQGRGGYGYTF
TGTGCCAGCAGCCAAGGAAGGGGCGGCTATGGCTACACCTTC
>few|TRBV30|TRBJ1-1|-
CAWSKNPDTEAFF
TGTGCCTGGAGTAAGAACCCGGACACTGAAGCTTTCTTT
>-|TRBV18|TRBJ2-1|-
CASSPPQRGSYNEQFF
TGTGCCAGCTCACCACCGCAAAGGGGTTCCTACAATGAGCAGTTCTTC
>-|TRBV27|TRBJ1-2|-
CASSPIANGYTF
TGTGCCAGCAGTCCGATAGCTAACGGCTACACCTTC
>few|TRBV10-3|TRBJ1-1|-
CAISEVTEAFF
TGTGCCATCAGTGAGGTAACTGAAGCTTTCTTT
>few|TRBV5-1|TRBJ2-2|TRBD2
CASSFVPGLATGELFF
TGCGCCAGCAGCTTCGTACCGGGACTAGCAACGGGGGAGCTGTTTTTT
>-|TRBV5-1|TRBJ2-1|TRBD2
CASREVVGGEQFF
TGCGCCAGCAGGGAGGTTGTCGGGGGGGAGCAGTTCTTC
>-|TRBV29-1|TRBJ2-2|-
CSVVGGLTGELFF
TGCAGCGTTGTAGGAGGCCTCACCGGGGAGCTGTTTTTT
>-|TRBV5-6|TRBJ2-7|TRBD2
CASSRRTSGSYEQYF
TGTGCCAGCAGCAGACGGACTAGCGGGAGTTACGAGCAGTACTTC
>few|TRBV5-6|TRBJ1-5|-
CASSFAGNSNQPQHF
TGTGCCAGCAGCTTCGCAGGCAATAGCAATCAGCCCCAGCATTTT
>few|TRBV5-1|TRBJ2-7|TRBD1
CASSLRTGGSYEQYF
TGCGCCAGCAGCTTACGGACAGGGGGCTCCTACGAGCAGTACTTC
>-|TRBV29-1|TRBJ1-1|-
CSVERGGNTEAFF
TGCAGCGTTGAGCGGGGCGGGAACACTGAAGCTTTCTTT
>few|TRBV7-2|TRBJ2-2|TRBD2
CASSSGLAGNTGELFF
TGTGCCAGCAGCTCGGGACTAGCGGGGAACACCGGGGAGCTGTTTTTT
>-|TRBV11-2|TRBJ2-7|-
CASSSRLGEQYF
TGTGCCAGCAGCTCCCGACTTGGCGAGCAGTACTTC
>few|TRBV5-1|TRBJ2-5|TRBD2
CASSWGLAVGQETQYF
TGCGCCAGCAGCTGGGGACTAGCGGTTGGGCAAGAGACCCAGTACTTC
>few|TRBV5-1|TRBJ2-5|TRBD2
CASSRSGREQETQYF
TGCGCCAGCAGTAGGAGCGGGAGGGAACAAGAGACCCAGTACTTC
>few|TRBV9|TRBJ2-5|TRBD2
CASSPGLAGGGQETQYF
TGTGCCAGCAGCCCGGGACTAGCGGGAGGGGGCCAAGAGACCCAGTACTTC
>many|TRBV5-1|TRBJ2-2|TRBD2
CASSLGSSGLITGELFF
TGCGCCAGCAGCTTAGGAAGTAGCGGGTTGATAACCGGGGAGCTGTTTTTT
>few|TRBV19|TRBJ1-1|-
CASSISPGRVDEAFF
TGTGCCAGTAGTATATCCCCGGGGAGGGTTGACGAAGCTTTCTTT
>few|TRBV2|TRBJ1-2|-
CASSRRFSNYGYTF
TGTGCCAGCAGTCGCAGGTTTTCAAACTATGGCTACACCTTC
>-|TRBV6-5|TRBJ1-2|TRBD1
CASSRQGFDGYTF
TGTGCCAGCAGCCGACAGGGGTTCGATGGCTACACCTTC
>-|TRBV18|TRBJ1-2|TRBD1
CASSTGGDNYGYTF
TGTGCCAGCTCAACAGGGGGCGATAACTATGGCTACACCTTC
>-|TRBV30|TRBJ1-2|TRBD1
CAWTRQGWDGYTF
TGTGCCTGGACCCGACAGGGATGGGATGGCTACACCTTC
>few|TRBV5-4|TRBJ2-3|TRBD2
CASRREGNTDTQYF
TGTGCCAGCAGGAGGGAGGGGAACACAGATACGCAGTATTTT
>few|TRBV25-1|TRBJ2-7|TRBD1
CASSDWTGGPYEQYF
TGTGCCAGCAGTGATTGGACAGGGGGCCCCTACGAGCAGTACTTC
>few|TRBV6-1|TRBJ1-1|-
CASRNRVNTEAFF
TGTGCCAGCAGAAACAGGGTGAACACTGAAGCTTTCTTT
>few|TRBV7-8|TRBJ2-7|TRBD2
CASSLNRGGSIFEQYF
TGTGCCAGCAGCTTAAACCGCGGCGGGAGCATTTTCGAGCAGTACTTC
>few|TRBV6-1|TRBJ2-7|-
CASRPSLDSSYEQYF
TGTGCCAGCAGGCCGTCACTAGACTCCTCCTACGAGCAGTACTTC
>-|TRBV27|TRBJ1-5|-
CASKNRNQPQHF
TGTGCCAGCAAAAACAGAAATCAGCCCCAGCATTTT
>few|TRBV6-5|TRBJ2-3|TRBD2
CASSKPGLAYTYF
TGTGCCAGCAGTAAGCCGGGACTAGCGTATACGTATTTT
>-|TRBV5-8|TRBJ2-7|-
CASSPGFYEQYF
TGTGCCAGCAGCCCGGGGTTCTACGAGCAGTACTTC
>-|TRBV7-6|TRBJ2-2|TRBD1
CASSPQDRVAGELFF
TGTGCCAGCAGCCCACAGGACAGGGTAGCCGGGGAGCTGTTTTTT